The source of this T cell receptor beta chain is a study of shared clonotypes between healthy human individuals (dated by TCRdb to the early 2020s). About the investigation overall: A few men and two women, aged 18 to 49 years, made up the cohort. Per donor, three plates each were used for CD4 naive and CD4 memory, two for CD8 naive, and one for CD8 memory. To estimate repertoire size and how much clonotype sharing occurs between individuals, the study deeply sequenced the blood TCR repertoires of about 5 healthy adults. To increase sequencing depth and limit assay-specific biases, different laboratories used diverse techniques to prepare libraries and sequence TCR repertoires. Each donor's leukapheresis produced roughly between roughly 0.94 and 9.5 billion PBMCs.

Donors were healthy HIV-negative adults with no recently reported acute infections or vaccinations. Every donor was a Caucasian adult residing in Nashville, Tennessee, USA. CD4+ T cells were enriched through magnetic negative selection, after which naive cells were positively selected on CD45RA and the remaining negative fraction served as the memory subset. After blood collection by leukapheresis, PBMCs were isolated using Ficoll-Histopaque density gradient centrifugation and then cryopreserved in the vapor phase of liquid nitrogen. Analytical flow cytometry was used to check the purity and quantity of each magnetically sorted T cell population. From each sorted fraction, genomic DNA was isolated and quantified by UV absorbance on a Nanodrop 2000c. The full study reports these points: Based on pairwise subsampling, the degree of clonotype sharing among donors was expected to be affected by sequencing depth. Because the study included only a small number of donors, the genetic and exposure-history diversity represented was limited. Naive subsets generally had larger estimated clonotype richness than memory subsets. Sampling was limited to blood, and TCR repertoires in tissue likely differ from TCR repertoires in blood. Approximately 4.8% of naive CD4, 3.5% of naive CD8, 2.3% of memory CD4, and approximately 0.4% of memory CD8 clonotypes were shared across several donors. Compared with non-shared clonotypes, clonotypes shared by all four sorted-subset donors had higher generation probabilities. Rarefaction of sorted-subset datasets indicated incomplete sequencing despite the large sequencing depth.

To note about this clone: No antigen is known for it. Base qualities were left out, and no much larger clone turns up one base away. Other DNA variants within this sample encode the same CDR3.

TCR CDR3 regions were amplified from genomic DNA by multiplex PCR using the deep immunoSEQ assay. For each cell subset, the extracted genomic DNA was distributed evenly across all wells of several immunoSEQ 96-well plates, and each plate served as one replicate. For sorted subsets, each replicate PCR was loaded with 200 ng genomic DNA, equivalent to 25,000 to 35,000 T cell genomes. Purified libraries were quantified with a Qubit 3.0 fluorometer, sized on a Bioanalyzer 2100, and re-quantified with the KAPA Library Quantification kit. Every immunoSEQ 96-well plate was sequenced on a dedicated single-read 150-cycle Illumina NextSeq 550 flow cell. In the source study's methods: The immunoSEQ output contained only junctional sequences without quality scores, so filtering could not match that applied to full-length reads. Sequences were annotated with PyIR, a Python wrapper for IgBLAST v1.9, using IMGT germline references to assign V/J genes and CDR3. Any read was removed if the V/J assignment was weak (E-value above 1e-6), the CDR3 was missing, or the read contained stop codons, out-of-frame junctions, or ambiguous translated residues. V3J clonotypes were defined as sequences sharing the same inferred V gene, J gene, and CDR3 amino acid sequence. Percentage overlap between repertoires was calculated by dividing the number of shared unique clonotypes by the size of the smaller repertoire. RTK rarefaction, the Chao1 estimator, and Recon v2.1 estimates of unobserved clonotypes were used to assess repertoire richness. For all TCRbeta clonotypes obtained by the gDNA method from a handful of donors, generation probabilities were computed with OLGA. TCRdb carries this immuneACCESS record with in-frame sequences only. Its versions omit some clonotypes, under half of them owing to an unresolved V gene in the studies checked, with the rest unexplained. V, J and clone size are taken as reported in that table, and D and trimming were inferred from the DNA itself. In this sample the table shows approximately 1.5 million clones, just under 99% of which occur a single time. The ten largest clones add up to about 0.35% of the sample.

The sample taken for sequencing was naive CD4+ T cells sorted from blood. The sample's cell subset or site, from its label and the paper: CD45RA+ positively selected. The source of this sequence is a man between 25 and 39 years old in good health.

The CDR3 protein: CASSWTSGSNEQFF. The bases are TGTGCCAGCAGTTGGACTAGCGGTTCCAATGAGCAGTTCTTC. In this chain, TRBV6-6 is recombined with TRBJ2-1; TRBD2 agrees with 10 junctional bases. For CDR1 and CDR2, the germline V gene (reference sequence) lists MNHNY and SVGAGI. Ends trimmed: V by 4 bases, J by 6 bases; bases unmatched to a gene: 3. The CDR3 goes from the cysteine to the phenylalanine over 14 residues. Of all the DNA, just the CDR3 is kept, 42 bases in frame from base 1.